Sequencing of this TCR beta chain was carried out in a study of human T cells and chemical hapten exposure. This clonotype has more than one count but fewer than ten. TCRdb passed the RACE reads through MiXCR, listing each CDR3 protein once. The sample includes about 130,000 distinct CDR3 sequences, about 8.2% of them seen just once. Documented time point: healthy volunteer bleed at 2 weeks. Blood, whole and unfractionated, served as the source for total RNA extraction. This clonotype originated in a male donor in good health. Some clones in this sample may be carry-over from other donors' samples. Sequenced: whole blood.

In DNA, the CDR3 is TGCAGCTGTAGGAGCGGGGGGGCAGGAGATACGCAGTATTTT. This encodes CSCRSGGAGDTQYF. V usage is TRBV29-1 and J usage is TRBJ2-3; 10 bases are a match to TRBD2. This CDR3 comprises 14 residues. Germline V gives CDR1 SQVTM, CDR2 ANQGSEA. V shed 8 bases, J shed 5 bases, and the junction held 10 bases outside the gene matches.